This T cell receptor (beta chain) was identified during a study of EBV T-cell therapy then PD-1 blockade in nasopharyngeal carcinoma. Described time point: 266 days after commencement of treatment, after nivolumab therapy. Noted treatment: AdE1-LMPpoly-expanded autologous EBV-specific T-cell therapy followed by anti-PD-1 nivolumab. Repertoires were generated with immunoSEQ multiplex PCR, while TCRdb's copy carries only in-frame clones and drops some. The sample yields about 20,000 clones, around 84% seen once. V dropped 5 bases and J dropped 1 base, with 11 bases sitting between them. The CDR3 sequence is 14 residues long. In germline, CDR1 is SEHNR, CDR2 FQNEAQ (reference sequence). As to this clone: The antigen is unknown.

The J gene is TRBJ1-1, the V gene TRBV7-9; possibly TRBD1 for D (6 bases). The sequencing here drew on CD8+ T cells from blood, taken at roughly day 270 from a patient whose treatment included autologous EBV-specific T cells and nivolumab. The source of this sequence is a man between 40 and 49 years old with nasopharyngeal carcinoma. CDR3 protein: CASSRTGRNTEAFF. CDR3 sequence (DNA): TGTGCCAGCAGCCGTACAGGGCGGAACACTGAAGCTTTCTTT.